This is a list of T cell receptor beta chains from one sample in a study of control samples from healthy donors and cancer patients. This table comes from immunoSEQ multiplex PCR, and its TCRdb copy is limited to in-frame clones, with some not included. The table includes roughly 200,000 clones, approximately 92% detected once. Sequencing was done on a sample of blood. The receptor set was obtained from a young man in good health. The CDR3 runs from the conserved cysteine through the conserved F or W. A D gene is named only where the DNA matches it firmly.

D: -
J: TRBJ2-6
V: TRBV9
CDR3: CASSDREAGANVLTF
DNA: TGTGCCAGCAGCGACAGGGAAGCTGGGGCCAACGTCCTGACTTTC

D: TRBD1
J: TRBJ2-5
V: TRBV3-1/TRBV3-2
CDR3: CASSQEVGQGVETQYF
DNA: TGTGCCAGCAGCCAAGAGGTTGGGCAGGGGGTCGAGACCCAGTACTTC

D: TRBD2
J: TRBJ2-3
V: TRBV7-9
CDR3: CASSLGGGGPRVTDTQYF
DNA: TGTGCCAGCAGCTTAGGTGGCGGGGGGCCCCGGGTAACAGATACGCAGTATTTT

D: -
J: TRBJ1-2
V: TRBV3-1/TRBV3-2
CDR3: CASSQIGQESDGYTF
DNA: TGTGCCAGCAGCCAGATAGGGCAGGAGAGCGATGGCTACACCTTC

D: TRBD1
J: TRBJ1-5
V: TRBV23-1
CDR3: CASSQSILGTDSNQPQHF
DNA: TGCGCCAGCAGTCAATCTATTTTAGGGACAGATAGCAATCAGCCCCAGCATTTT

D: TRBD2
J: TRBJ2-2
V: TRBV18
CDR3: CASSPVRGENTGELFF
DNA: TGTGCCAGCTCACCAGTGCGGGGGGAGAACACCGGGGAGCTGTTTTTT

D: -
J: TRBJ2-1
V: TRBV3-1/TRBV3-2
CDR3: CASSSSRRSYNEQFF
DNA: TGTGCCAGCAGCTCTAGCCGACGCTCCTACAATGAGCAGTTCTTC

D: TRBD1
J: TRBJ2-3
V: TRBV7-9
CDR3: CASSVTGVADTQYF
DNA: TGTGCCAGCAGCGTGACAGGGGTGGCAGATACGCAGTATTTT

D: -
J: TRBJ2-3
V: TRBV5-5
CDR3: CASSVGAGQGDTQYF
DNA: TGTGCCAGCAGTGTTGGGGCAGGCCAAGGAGATACGCAGTATTTT

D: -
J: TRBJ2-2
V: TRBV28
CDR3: CASSLVTGELFF
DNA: TGTGCCAGCAGTTTGGTCACCGGGGAGCTGTTTTTT

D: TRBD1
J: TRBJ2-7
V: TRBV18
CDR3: CASSLTGQDYEQYF
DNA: TGTGCCAGCTCACTTACCGGACAGGACTACGAGCAGTACTTC

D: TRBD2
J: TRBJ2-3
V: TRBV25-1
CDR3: CASSLAGTGDTQYF
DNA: TGTGCCAGCAGCCTAGCGGGGACTGGGGATACGCAGTATTTT

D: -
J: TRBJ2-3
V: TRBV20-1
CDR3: CSSTLQDTQYF
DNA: TGCAGTTCGACCCTTCAAGATACGCAGTATTTT

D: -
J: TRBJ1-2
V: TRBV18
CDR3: CASSPREGFDYGYTF
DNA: TGTGCCAGCTCACCGCGTGAAGGTTTCGACTATGGCTACACCTTC

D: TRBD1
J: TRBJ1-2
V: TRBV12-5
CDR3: CASGRTGLRGYTF
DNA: TGTGCTAGTGGGCGGACAGGGCTGCGTGGCTACACCTTC

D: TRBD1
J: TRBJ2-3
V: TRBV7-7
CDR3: CASSSLDRVLDTQYF
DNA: TGTGCCAGCAGCTCCCTGGACAGGGTGTTAGATACGCAGTATTTT

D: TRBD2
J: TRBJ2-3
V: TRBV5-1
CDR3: CASSLRGRADTQYF
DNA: TGCGCCAGCAGCTTGAGAGGGAGGGCAGATACGCAGTATTTT

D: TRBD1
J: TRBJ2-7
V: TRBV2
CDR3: CASRGTESTYEQYF
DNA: TGTGCCAGCAGGGGGACAGAGAGTACCTACGAGCAGTACTTC